The 11 T cell receptor beta chains below all came from one sample that was sequenced in a study of blood T cell repertoires in COVID-19. Profiled with immunoSEQ multiplex PCR; TCRdb holds only in-frame clones, not every one. The sample records tens of thousands of clones, approximately 86% being singletons. The sequencing input was peripheral blood. Source of these receptors: a man in his fifties or sixties with acute or convalescent COVID-19.

This rearrangement joins TRBV28 to TRBJ1-2, with TRBD1 identical over 8 bases. This CDR3 comprises 15 residues. V was clipped by 6 bases and J by 4 bases; unmatched bases: 10. From germline, CDR1 is MDHEN and CDR2 SYDVKM. This chain's CDR3 is CASRRRTGLAYGYTF. CDR3 in DNA: TGTGCCAGCAGGCGAAGGACAGGGCTCGCCTATGGCTACACCTTC.

The chain recombines TRBV27 with TRBJ2-5; TRBD1 agrees at 9 bases. The CDR3 loop spans 13 amino acids. After removal of 8 bases from V and 6 bases from J, the junction contained 7 bases not matched to a gene. Germline lookup yields CDR1 MNHEY and CDR2 SMNVEV (reference sequence). The CDR3 sequence: CASGTGTGKTQYF. CDR3 in DNA: TGTGCCAGCGGAACCGGGACAGGGAAGACCCAGTACTTC.

There are a few counts of this clone. This rearrangement joins TRBV15 to TRBJ1-1; 7 nucleotides agree with TRBD1. Losses at the gene ends were 0 bases for V and 3 bases for J; bases not matched to a gene: 16. CDR3 length equals 19 residues. CDR1 and CDR2 (germline): LNHNV, YYDKDF (reference sequence). CDR3 residues: CATSRDSLLGQSRDTEAFF. Written as DNA, the CDR3 is TGTGCCACCAGCAGAGATTCGCTCTTGGGACAGAGTCGGGACACTGAAGCTTTCTTT. Drawing the rest from reference TRBV15 and TRBJ1-1, the complete variable domain is DAMVIQNPRYQVTQFGKPVTLSCSQTLNHNVMYWYQQKSSQAPKLLFHYYDKDFNNEADTPDNFQSRRPNTSFCFLDIRSPGLGDTAMYLCATSRDSLLGQSRDTEAFFGQGTRLTVV.

CDR3 region: CASSGTLGGPNYGYTF. DNA for the CDR3: TGTGCCAGCAGTGGTACATTAGGGGGTCCTAACTATGGCTACACCTTC. The chain is built from TRBV25-1 and TRBJ1-2; D is possibly TRBD1 (6 bases). There are 16 residues in the CDR3. CDR1 is MGHDK, CDR2 SYGVNS, per germline. Trimming removed 4 bases at V and 0 bases at J, with 15 bases between.

This rearrangement joins TRBV3-1 (or the pseudogene TRBV3-2) to TRBJ2-1; 9 bases are shared with TRBD2. Germline V CDR1 and CDR2: LGHDT, YNNKEL (reference sequence). This CDR3 is 16 amino acids long. V lost 6 bases and J lost 7; bases outside the gene matches: 13. The CDR3 DNA sequence: TGTGCCAGCAGTTCCCGGCGGGCGGGGGGGCGAAATGAGCAGTTCTTC. It yields the protein CASSSRRAGGRNEQFF.

The chain is built from TRBV2 and TRBJ1-2, with D maybe TRBD1 (6 bases). Germline V gene lookup returns CDR1 SNHLY and CDR2 FYNNEI. With 8 bases removed from V and 1 base from J, the gap between germline ends came to 11 bases. The length of the CDR3 is 13 residues. The CDR3 region is CASGGSLNYGYTF. CDR3 nucleotides: TGTGCCAGCGGGGGCAGCCTTAACTATGGCTACACCTTC. Combining the CDR3 with reference TRBV2 and TRBJ1-2 gives the whole variable domain EPEVTQTPSHQVTQMGQEVILRCVPISNHLYFYWYRQILGQKVEFLVSFYNNEISEKSEIFDDQFSVERPDGSNFTLKIRSTKLEDSAMYFCASGGSLNYGYTFGSGTRLTVV.

The rearrangement uses TRBV14 and TRBJ2-3; the match to TRBD2 covers 9 bases. CDR1 and CDR2 from the germline V gene are SGHDN and FVKESK. The CDR3 is 17 amino acids. V trimming: 4 bases; J trimming: 1 base; junction bases outside the gene matches: 9. Here the CDR3 DNA reads TGTGCCAGCAGCCTGTACGGCGCTAGCGGGGGCACAGATACGCAGTATTTT. This encodes CASSLYGASGGTDTQYF.

The chain is built from TRBV5-8 and TRBJ2-1; 12 nucleotides agree with TRBD2. J lost 4 bases, V lost 1 base, and 6 bases had no gene match. Germline V CDR1 and CDR2: SGHTS, YDEGEE. There are 17 residues in the CDR3. This chain's CDR3 is CASSLMWTSGIYNEQFF. CDR3 coding DNA: TGTGCCAGCAGCTTGATGTGGACTAGCGGGATTTACAATGAGCAGTTCTTC.

The chain combines TRBV6-6 with TRBJ2-7; D may be TRBD1 (5 bases). CDR1 MNHNY and CDR2 SVGAGI come from the germline V gene (reference sequence). The CDR3 length is 13 residues. Deletions cut 8 bases from V and 0 bases from J, with 11 bases between. CDR3 sequence: CASYGGASYEQYF. The CDR3 coding sequence is TGTGCCAGCTACGGTGGGGCCTCCTACGAGCAGTACTTC.

J is TRBJ2-1 and V is TRBV6-5; TRBD2 aligns across 7 bases. The V segment lost 0 bases and the J segment 5 bases; nucleotides outside the gene matches: 4. Germline V CDR1 and CDR2: MNHEY, SVGAGI. CDR3 size: 15 residues. The CDR3 protein is CASSYSLAADNEQFF. The CDR3 DNA sequence: TGTGCCAGCAGTTACTCGCTAGCGGCCGACAATGAGCAGTTCTTC.

V is TRBV18 and J is TRBJ2-1; 11 nucleotides match TRBD2. The germline V gene encodes CDR1 KGHSH and CDR2 LQKENI. After removal of 4 bases from V and 7 bases from J, the junction contained 9 bases not matched to a gene. This CDR3 has 16 amino acids. The CDR3 bases are TGTGCCAGCTCACTCTTTACTAGCGGGAGTATGAATGAGCAGTTCTTC. Protein product: CASSLFTSGSMNEQFF.